This T cell receptor (beta chain) was obtained from a study of blood T cell repertoires in COVID-19. Study at large: The study drew acute and convalescent COVID-19 samples from the United States, Italy and Spain. In each case, the material was cDNA or gDNA derived from T cells, B-cell-depleted T cells, or PBMCs.

Germline V gene lookup returns CDR1 LNHDA and CDR2 SQIVND (reference sequence). V lost 1 base, J lost 2 bases, and 11 bases lay in between. CDR3 length equals 15 residues. In the study's own analysis: Estimation of nucleated cell counts relied on the amplification of reference gene primers. Generated by immunoSEQ multiplex PCR, the TCRdb table keeps only in-frame clones and is missing some. That table furnishes V, J and clone size, whereas the DNA furnished D and trimming. The table lists a few hundred thousand clones, roughly nine tenths of them singletons. This sequence was found in a man between 40 and 49 years old who had recovered from COVID-19. The genes are TRBV19 and TRBJ1-1; no clear D gene. Sequenced: peripheral blood. CDR3 sequence (DNA): TGTGCCAGTAGTATAGTTGCAGGATCTAACACTGAAGCTTTCTTT. Translated, it gives CASSIVAGSNTEAFF. The full variable domain, rest sourced from reference TRBV19 and TRBJ1-1, is DGGITQSPKYLFRKEGQNVTLSCEQNLNHDAMYWYRQDPGQGLRLIYYSQIVNDFQKGDIAEGYSVSREKKESFPLTVTSAQKNPTAFYLCASSIVAGSNTEAFFGQGTRLTVV.